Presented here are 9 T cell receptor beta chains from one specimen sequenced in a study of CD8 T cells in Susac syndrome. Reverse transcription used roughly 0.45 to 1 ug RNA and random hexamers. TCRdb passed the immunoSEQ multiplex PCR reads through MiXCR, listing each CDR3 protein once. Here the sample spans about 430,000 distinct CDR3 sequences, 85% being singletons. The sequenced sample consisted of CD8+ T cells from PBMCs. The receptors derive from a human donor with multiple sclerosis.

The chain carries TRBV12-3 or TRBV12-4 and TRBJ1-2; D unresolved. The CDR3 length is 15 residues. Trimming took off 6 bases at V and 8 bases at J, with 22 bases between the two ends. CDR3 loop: CASSPSTTSVYGYTF. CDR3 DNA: TGTGCCAGCAGCCCCTCGACCACATCCGTTTACGGCTACACCTTC.

CDR3 DNA sequence: TGTGCCAGCAGCGACACCCCCCTGTTCAGGGAGGACAGGGAGGACACTGAAGCTTTCTTT. Translation: CASSDTPLFREDREDTEAFF. The chain employs TRBV11-1 and TRBJ1-1; TRBD1 matches 8 bases. The CDR3 contains 20 residues. From germline, CDR1 is SGHAT and CDR2 FQDESV (reference sequence). The V gene end was trimmed by 5 bases and the J gene end by 3 bases; junction bases not matched to a gene: 23.

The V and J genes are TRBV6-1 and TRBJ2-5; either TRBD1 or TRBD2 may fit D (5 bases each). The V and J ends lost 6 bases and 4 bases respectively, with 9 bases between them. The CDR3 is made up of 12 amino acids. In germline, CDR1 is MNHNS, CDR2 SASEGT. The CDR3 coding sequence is TGTGCCAGCAGCGGGACCGGAGAGACCCAGTACTTC. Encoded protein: CASSGTGETQYF.

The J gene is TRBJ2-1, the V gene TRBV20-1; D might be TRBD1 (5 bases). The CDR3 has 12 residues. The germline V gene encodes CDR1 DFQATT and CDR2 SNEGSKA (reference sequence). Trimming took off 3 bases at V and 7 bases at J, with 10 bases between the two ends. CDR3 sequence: CSARMGRNEQFF. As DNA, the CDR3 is TGCAGTGCTAGGATGGGGCGTAATGAGCAGTTCTTC.

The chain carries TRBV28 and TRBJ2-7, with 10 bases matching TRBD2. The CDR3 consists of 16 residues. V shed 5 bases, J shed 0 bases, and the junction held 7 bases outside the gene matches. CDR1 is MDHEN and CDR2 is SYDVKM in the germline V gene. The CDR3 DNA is TGTGCCAGCAGTCCCAGACTAGCGGGCGGCTCCTACGAGCAGTACTTC. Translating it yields CASSPRLAGGSYEQYF.

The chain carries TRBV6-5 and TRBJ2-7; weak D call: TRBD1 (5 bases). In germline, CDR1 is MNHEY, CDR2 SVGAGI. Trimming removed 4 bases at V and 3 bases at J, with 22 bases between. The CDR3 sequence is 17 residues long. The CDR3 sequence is CASSSQGNAGFHYEQYF. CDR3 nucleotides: TGTGCCAGCAGTTCCCAGGGTAACGCTGGGTTCCACTACGAGCAGTACTTC.

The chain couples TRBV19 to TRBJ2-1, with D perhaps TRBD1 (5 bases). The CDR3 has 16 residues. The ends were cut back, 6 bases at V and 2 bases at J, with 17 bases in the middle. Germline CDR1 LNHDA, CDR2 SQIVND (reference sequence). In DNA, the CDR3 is TGTGCCAGTAGCAACCCGGAAGGGGTGCCCTACAATGAGCAGTTCTTC. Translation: CASSNPEGVPYNEQFF.

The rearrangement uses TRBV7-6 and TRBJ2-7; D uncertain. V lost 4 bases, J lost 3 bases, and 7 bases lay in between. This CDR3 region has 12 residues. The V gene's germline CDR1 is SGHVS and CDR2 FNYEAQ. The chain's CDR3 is CASSSTDYEQYF. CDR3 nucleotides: TGTGCCAGCAGCTCTACAGACTACGAGCAGTACTTC. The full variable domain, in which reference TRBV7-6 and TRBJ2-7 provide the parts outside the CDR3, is GAGVSQSPRYKVTKRGQDVALRCDPISGHVSLYWYRQALGQGPEFLTYFNYEAQQDKSGLPNDRFSAERPEGSISTLTIQRTEQRDSAMYRCASSSTDYEQYFGPGTRLTVT.

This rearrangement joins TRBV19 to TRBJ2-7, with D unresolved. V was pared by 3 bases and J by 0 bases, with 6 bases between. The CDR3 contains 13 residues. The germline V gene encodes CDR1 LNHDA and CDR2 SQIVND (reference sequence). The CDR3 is CASSMADSYEQYF. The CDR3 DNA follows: TGTGCCAGTAGTATGGCTGACTCCTACGAGCAGTACTTC.